These 7 T cell receptor beta chains share one sample of origin, sequenced in a study of cytomegalovirus exposure and HLA in healthy donors. Both 60 Vbeta primers and 13 Jbeta primers went into the PCR. Some clones are missing from TCRdb's copy, which holds only in-frame ones; the method was immunoSEQ multiplex PCR. The table lists about 130,000 clones, 80% to 90% of them singletons. Material for sequencing was PBMCs. The receptors shown here come from a male donor in good health and CMV-seropositive.

Here the CDR3 DNA reads TGCGCCAGCAGCCCTACCTTCGACAGGGGTAGAAACACCATATATTTT. Translation gives CASSPTFDRGRNTIYF. This chain connects TRBV5-1 to TRBJ1-3; TRBD1 agrees at 8 bases. The CDR3 contains 16 residues. The germline gives CDR1 SGHRS, CDR2 YFSETQ. J gave up 5 bases and V 4 bases, and 11 bases lay outside the gene matches.

To note about this clone: Other nucleotide sequences in the sample specify the same CDR3. The chain joins TRBV10-3 to TRBJ1-1, with 8 bases matching TRBD1. The CDR3 has 12 amino acids. Germline V lookup: CDR1 ENHRY, CDR2 SYGVKD. Trimming at V came to 9 bases and at J to 5 bases, leaving 5 bases not matched to a gene. CDR3 loop: CAIRTGGTEAFF. The CDR3, as DNA: TGTGCCATACGCACAGGGGGGACTGAAGCTTTCTTT.

J is TRBJ2-1 and V is TRBV7-2, with D tentatively TRBD2 (5 bases). The germline V gene has CDR1 SGHTA and CDR2 FQGNSA. CDR3 length: 18 amino acids. V lost 1 base and J 0 bases, leaving 16 bases between the germline ends. The CDR3 region is CASSLGLSGLSSYNEQFF. The CDR3, as DNA: TGTGCCAGCAGCTTAGGTTTGAGCGGACTCAGCTCCTACAATGAGCAGTTCTTC.

The chain combines TRBV7-9 with TRBJ2-7, with 7 positions matching TRBD1. The V segment lost 4 bases and the J segment 3 bases; nucleotides outside the gene matches: 9. CDR1 and CDR2 from the germline V gene are SEHNR and FQNEAQ (reference sequence). This CDR3 contains 15 residues. The CDR3 DNA is TGTGCCAGCAGCTCACTTGGGACAGCCGACTACGAGCAGTACTTC. This codes for CASSSLGTADYEQYF.

A few counts support this clone. The chain links TRBV28 to TRBJ2-5; 10 bases line up with TRBD1. Trimming at V came to 0 bases and at J to 4 bases, leaving 5 bases not matched to a gene. Germline values: CDR1 MDHEN, CDR2 SYDVKM. This CDR3 has 16 residues. The CDR3 here is CASSLWGQGRGETQYF. For the CDR3, the DNA is TGTGCCAGCAGTTTATGGGGACAGGGGCGGGGAGAGACCCAGTACTTC.

For the CDR3, the DNA is TGTGCCAGCAGCCAGGGCCCTAACACCGGGGAGCTGTTTTTT. Translating it yields CASSQGPNTGELFF. The chain is built from TRBV7-3 and TRBJ2-2; a possible D gene is TRBD1 (5 bases). CDR3 length: 14 residues. The germline V and J ends were trimmed by 5 bases and 2 bases, with 9 bases remaining between them. The germline gives CDR1 SGHTA, CDR2 FQGTGA.

The V gene is TRBV7-2, the J gene TRBJ2-7, with D tentatively TRBD2 (6 bases). The CDR3 contains 16 residues. Germline CDR1 and CDR2: SGHTA and FQGNSA. The V and J ends lost 6 bases and 0 bases respectively, with 18 bases between them. CDR3 loop: CASSLHGGTASYEQYF. In DNA form, the CDR3 reads TGTGCCAGCAGTCTTCATGGGGGGACTGCCTCCTACGAGCAGTACTTC.